The rows below give T cell receptor beta chains drawn from one sample of a study of T cell responses to AZD1222 COVID-19 vaccine. Profiled with immunoSEQ multiplex PCR; TCRdb holds only in-frame clones, not every one. In the table there are some 110,000 clones, roughly 90% of which are singletons. Specimen: peripheral blood, collected on day 0 of AZD1222 vaccination. Receptor source: an adult in good health. CDR3s include the opening cysteine and the closing phenylalanine or tryptophan. A D gene is named only where the DNA matches it firmly. Rows give clone size only sometimes, using once, few, many, or a class for an expanded clone.

size	D	J	V	DNA	CDR3
.	TRBD1	TRBJ2-2	TRBV5-1	TGCGCCAGCAGCTTGCCCTATGGACAGGGCGTGAATACCGGGGAGCTGTTTTTT	CASSLPYGQGVNTGELFF
.	TRBD1	TRBJ2-2	TRBV18	TGTGCCAGCTCGCCGGGACAGGGGAAAGCCGGGGAGCTGTTTTTT	CASSPGQGKAGELFF
.	.	TRBJ2-3	TRBV6-1	TGTGCCAGCAGTGAAGCGCACGGGGGACCAGATACGCAGTATTTT	CASSEAHGGPDTQYF
.	.	TRBJ2-1	TRBV7-8	TGTGCCAGCAGCTTATTCTCAGGGTGGGGTGAGCAGTTCTTC	CASSLFSGWGEQFF
.	.	TRBJ1-2	TRBV5-1	TGCGCCAGCAGCTTGAGCGGGGCTAACTATGGCTACACCTTC	CASSLSGANYGYTF
.	TRBD1	TRBJ1-4	TRBV15	TGTGCCACCAGCGTGTGGGGGACAGGGAATGAAAAACTGTTTTTT	CATSVWGTGNEKLFF
.	TRBD1	TRBJ2-2	TRBV29-1	TGCAGCGTTGAAAAATCCAAGACAGGGGGCAAGGGAGGGAGGCTGTTTTTT	CSVEKSKTGGKGGRLFF
.	.	TRBJ1-2	TRBV5-1	TGCGCCAGCAGCTTGGAGGCCAACACTAACTATGGCTACACCTTC	CASSLEANTNYGYTF
.	.	TRBJ1-1	TRBV6-1	TGTGCCAGCAGTGAACACAGCCCTAGTGTGGATAAAGCTTTCTTT	CASSEHSPSVDKAFF
.	TRBD1	TRBJ2-2	TRBV28	TGTGCCAGCACCAACACCGGGACAGGGGTGCTGTTTTTT	CASTNTGTGVLFF
.	TRBD2	TRBJ2-7	TRBV6-2/TRBV6-3	TGTGCCAGCAGCTATGGCCTAGCGGGAGGGCCTTACTACGAGCAGTACTTC	CASSYGLAGGPYYEQYF
.	.	TRBJ2-1	TRBV7-9	TGTGCCAGCAGCCGGAGCGATGAGCAGTTCTTC	CASSRSDEQFF
.	TRBD1	TRBJ1-2	TRBV3-1/TRBV3-2	TGTGCCAGCAGCCAATTGTCCGGGACAGGGGACTATGGCTACACCTTC	CASSQLSGTGDYGYTF
.	TRBD2	TRBJ2-7	TRBV2	TGTGCCAGCGCCGCGGGAGGGCAGTACGAGCAGTACTTC	CASAAGGQYEQYF
.	.	TRBJ1-2	TRBV7-9	TGTGCCAGCAGCCGACAGCAAAACTATGGCTACACCTTC	CASSRQQNYGYTF
.	.	TRBJ2-1	TRBV28	TGTGCCAGCAGCGAAGTTATGGGACACGGGAGCAATGAGCAGTTCTTC	CASSEVMGHGSNEQFF
.	.	TRBJ1-2	TRBV28	TGTGCCAGCATGGGCGGCCGGAGCTATGGCTACACCTTC	CASMGGRSYGYTF
.	TRBD1	TRBJ1-1	TRBV5-5	TGTGCCAGCAGCTTGTCCAGGGGGAGGACTGAAGCTTTCTTT	CASSLSRGRTEAFF
.	TRBD1	TRBJ2-1	TRBV5-1	TGCGCCAGCAGCTTGGGGACAGGGGGCCTCTACAATGAGCAGTTCTTC	CASSLGTGGLYNEQFF
.	.	TRBJ1-5	TRBV5-5	TGTGCCAGCAGCCCCGGACCGGGCTTTGATCAGCCCCAGCATTTT	CASSPGPGFDQPQHF
.	.	TRBJ1-5	TRBV28	TGTGCCAGCATCCCGCCTGAGCGGGACCAGCCCCAGCATTTT	CASIPPERDQPQHF
.	.	TRBJ2-3	TRBV5-5	TGTGCCAGCTCTGGTTGGGGGGCTGCTGATACGCAGTATTTT	CASSGWGAADTQYF
.	.	TRBJ1-3	TRBV3-1/TRBV3-2	TGTGCCAGCAGCCAAGAGTTGGCCTACTCTGGAAACACCATATATTTT	CASSQELAYSGNTIYF
.	.	TRBJ1-3	TRBV28	TGTGCCAGCAGTTCATGGGGATCCGGAAACACCATATATTTT	CASSSWGSGNTIYF
.	TRBD2	TRBJ2-1	TRBV18	TGTGCCAGCTCACCCGTCAGCGGGGGGGCAGGAATCGAGCAGTTCTTC	CASSPVSGGAGIEQFF
.	.	TRBJ2-1	TRBV19	TGTGCCAGTACCCCAGGGGGAGGGAGGAGAGTATACAATGAGCAGTTCTTC	CASTPGGGRRVYNEQFF
once	TRBD2	TRBJ2-5	TRBV7-9	TGTGCCAGCAGCTTAGGAGGCGGGGGGCAAGAGACCCAGTACTTC	CASSLGGGGQETQYF
.	.	TRBJ1-5	TRBV2	TGTGCCAGCAAGGGGACAAATAATCAGCCCCAGCATTTT	CASKGTNNQPQHF
.	.	TRBJ2-7	TRBV28	TGTGCCAGCAGTATCCCCTCACTAGGGTCCTACGAGCAGTACTTC	CASSIPSLGSYEQYF
.	.	TRBJ2-3	TRBV6-5	TGTGCCAGCAGGCAGGGGCACCCAGATACGCAGTATTTT	CASRQGHPDTQYF
.	.	TRBJ1-1	TRBV9	TGTGCCAGCAGCGTAGGGAGTCAGGTGAACACTGAAGCTTTCTTT	CASSVGSQVNTEAFF
.	.	TRBJ2-7	TRBV7-2	TGTGCCAGCAGCTTGGCCGGAGCCTACGAGCAGTACTTC	CASSLAGAYEQYF
.	.	TRBJ1-3	TRBV18	TGTGCCAGCTCACCGGCCTCTGGAAACACCATATATTTT	CASSPASGNTIYF
once	TRBD2	TRBJ2-1	TRBV5-4	TGTGCCAGCGGGTCGGGGACTAGCGGACTCTACAATGAGCAGTTCTTC	CASGSGTSGLYNEQFF
.	TRBD2	TRBJ2-2	TRBV19	TGTGCCAGCAGACTAGCGGGGGGGCGCGGGGAGCTGTTTTTT	CASRLAGGRGELFF
.	.	TRBJ1-2	TRBV7-3	TGTGCCAGCAGCCCCGGGCCATCTAACTATGGCTACACCTTC	CASSPGPSNYGYTF
.	TRBD2	TRBJ2-3	TRBV27	TGTGCCAGCAGGCCCTTAGCGGGCGAATGGCCAGATACGCAGTATTTT	CASRPLAGEWPDTQYF
.	.	TRBJ2-1	TRBV6-6	TGTGCCAGCAGTTATCTCTCCCCCAATGAGCAGTTCTTC	CASSYLSPNEQFF
.	.	TRBJ1-5	TRBV19	TGTGCCAGTAGCCTCGGACGACTTCAGCCCCAGCATTTT	CASSLGRLQPQHF
.	TRBD2	TRBJ2-2	TRBV11-3	TGTGCCAGCAGCTTGGGACTAGGAGCCGGGGAGCTGTTTTTT	CASSLGLGAGELFF
.	.	TRBJ1-4	TRBV5-1	TGCGCCAGCAGCTTGGGCCTTCCAGGGAGAGAGAATGAAAAACTGTTTTTT	CASSLGLPGRENEKLFF
.	TRBD2	TRBJ2-7	TRBV19	TGTGCCAGTAGTATAGATCTCAGCGGGGGGCCCTACGAGCAGTACTTC	CASSIDLSGGPYEQYF
.	.	TRBJ1-6	TRBV19	TGTGCCAGTAGTACATCCCCTCAAGACACGTTT	CASSTSPQDTF
.	.	TRBJ1-1	TRBV19	TGTGCCAGTAGTTGGGGGGCTGAAGCTTTCTTT	CASSWGAEAFF
.	.	TRBJ1-1	TRBV7-9	TGTGCCAGCAGCCAGGACAGGAACACTGAAGCTTTCTTT	CASSQDRNTEAFF
few	TRBD2	TRBJ2-2	TRBV6-4	TGTGCCAGCAGCAGCGGACTAGACACCGGGGAGCTGTTTTTT	CASSSGLDTGELFF
.	.	TRBJ2-7	TRBV6-5	TGTGCCAGCATGGGGCCGTCCTACGAGCAGTACTTC	CASMGPSYEQYF
.	.	TRBJ1-1	TRBV3-1/TRBV3-2	TGTGCCAGCAGCCGCCCCGGGACAATCATGAACACTGAAGCTTTCTTT	CASSRPGTIMNTEAFF
.	.	TRBJ2-2	TRBV5-5	TGTGCCAGCAGCTTGGCAAGCGGGCGGAACACCGGGGAGCTGTTTTTT	CASSLASGRNTGELFF
.	.	TRBJ2-3	TRBV20-1	TGCAGTGCACACCCAGATACGCAGTATTTT	CSAHPDTQYF
.	.	TRBJ1-3	TRBV10-3	TGTGCCATCAGTGATGGAGGGGGGATTAACACCATATATTTT	CAISDGGGINTIYF
.	.	TRBJ1-1	TRBV2	TGTGCCAGCAGTGAGTCCGGGGAGCAGGCTGAAGCTTTCTTT	CASSESGEQAEAFF
.	.	TRBJ1-2	TRBV7-2	TGTGCCAGCAGCTTACCTGCCCGGGACCTATATGGCTACACCTTC	CASSLPARDLYGYTF